This TCR beta chain originates from a study of blood T cell dynamics during melanoma immunotherapy. Study-level information: Standard first-line treatment here was pembrolizumab or nivolumab plus ipilimumab in metastatic melanoma.

Repertoires were generated with immunoSEQ multiplex PCR, while TCRdb's copy carries only in-frame clones and drops some. The sample has several thousand clones, approximately 81% seen once; the top ten hold roughly 5.2%. The V gene's germline CDR1 is SGHRS and CDR2 YFSETQ. V lost 1 base and J lost 8, with 15 bases in between. The CDR3 is made up of 14 amino acids. Time point here: week 3, after first cycle of checkpoint inhibitor. The TCR comes from a human donor with melanoma. Sequencing used blood, obtained from a patient treated with checkpoint blockade. The V call is TRBV5-1, the J call TRBJ1-1; the D gene is possibly TRBD1 (6 bases). In DNA form, the CDR3 reads TGCGCCAGCAGCTTGACAGGGACGGGCATAGAAGCTTTCTTT. This sequence encodes CASSLTGTGIEAFF.